Sequencing of this T cell receptor beta chain was carried out in a study of OX40 agonist ivuxolimab in advanced cancers. The method was immunoSEQ multiplex PCR; TCRdb's version includes in-frame clones alone and lacks a portion of them. This sample has fewer than 80,000 clones, with about 90% found just once. This CDR3 has 19 residues. J was trimmed by 5 bases and V by 0 bases; bases with no gene match: 14. Germline loops: CDR1 MNHNS, CDR2 SASEGT. Specimen: CD4+ or CD8+ T cells sorted from blood, collected in a trial of the OX40 agonist ivuxolimab. This receptor was identified in an adult with an advanced solid tumor such as melanoma, head and neck, liver or kidney cancer. The chain employs TRBV6-1 and TRBJ2-4, with 9 bases matching TRBD1. CDR3 in DNA: TGTGCCAGCAGTGAAGCGCTAGGAGGGACAGGGTGGGTCCAAAACATTCAGTACTTC. This translates into CASSEALGGTGWVQNIQYF.